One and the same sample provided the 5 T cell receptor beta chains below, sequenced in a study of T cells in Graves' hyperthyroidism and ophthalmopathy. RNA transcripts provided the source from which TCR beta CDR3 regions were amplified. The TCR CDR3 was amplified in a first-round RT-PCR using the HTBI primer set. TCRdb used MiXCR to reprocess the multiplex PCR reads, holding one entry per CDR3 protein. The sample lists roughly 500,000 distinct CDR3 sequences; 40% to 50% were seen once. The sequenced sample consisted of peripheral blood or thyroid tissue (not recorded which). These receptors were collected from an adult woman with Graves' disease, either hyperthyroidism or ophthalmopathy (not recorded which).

In nucleotides, the CDR3 is TGCAGCGTTGAGGCAGGGGGCTCTCAGCCCCAGCATTTT. This encodes CSVEAGGSQPQHF. The J gene is TRBJ1-5, the V gene TRBV29-1; TRBD1 matches at 8 bases. CDR1 is SQVTM and CDR2 is ANQGSEA in the germline V gene. The CDR3 has 13 residues. J was trimmed by 6 bases and V by 3 bases; bases with no gene match: 4.

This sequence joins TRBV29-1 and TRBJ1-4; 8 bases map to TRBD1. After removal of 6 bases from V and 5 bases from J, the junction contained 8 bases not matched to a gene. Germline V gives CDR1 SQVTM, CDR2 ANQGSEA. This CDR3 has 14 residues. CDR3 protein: CSVTRTGRNEKLFF. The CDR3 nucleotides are TGCAGCGTGACCAGGACAGGGCGGAATGAAAAACTGTTTTTT.

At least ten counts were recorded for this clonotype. This chain's CDR3 is CASSLTGTQGETQYF. CDR3 sequence (DNA): TGTGCCAGCAGCCTAACCGGGACCCAGGGGGAGACCCAGTACTTC. This chain links TRBV4-2 with TRBJ2-5, with D possibly matching TRBD1 (6 bases). The CDR3 has 15 residues. Germline-derived CDR1 and CDR2 are LGHNA and YNFKEQ. V was clipped by 4 bases and J by 5 bases, with 17 bases between them.

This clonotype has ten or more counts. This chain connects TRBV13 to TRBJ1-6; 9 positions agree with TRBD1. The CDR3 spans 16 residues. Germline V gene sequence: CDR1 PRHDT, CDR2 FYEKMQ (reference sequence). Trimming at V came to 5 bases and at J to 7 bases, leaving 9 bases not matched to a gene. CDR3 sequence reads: CASSPYNRGQNSPLHF. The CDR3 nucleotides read TGTGCCAGCAGCCCGTACAACAGGGGGCAGAATTCACCCCTCCACTTT.

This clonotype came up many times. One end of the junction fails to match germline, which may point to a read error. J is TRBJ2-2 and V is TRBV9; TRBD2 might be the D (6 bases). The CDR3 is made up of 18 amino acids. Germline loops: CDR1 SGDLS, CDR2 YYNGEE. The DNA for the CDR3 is TGTGCCAGCAACGTAGGTGGGTCCGCCGGGGGATCCACCGGGGAGCTGTTTTTT. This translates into CASNVGGSAGGSTGELFF.